The next 31 T cell receptor beta chains were all read from a single sample in a study of blood T cell repertoires in COVID-19 (TCRdb year 2020). The method behind the library was the immunoSEQ multiplex PCR assay. TCRdb took over this immuneACCESS table, retaining in-frame rearrangements with V and J assigned. Such tables are incomplete; in checked studies, under half of the missing clones stem from an unresolved V gene, and the remainder is unexplained. For this sample there are roughly 100,000 clones; roughly 71% appear just once. Just under 10% of the sample belongs to the ten largest clones. The specimen was peripheral blood. The source of these receptors is a woman aged 80 or older with acute or convalescent COVID-19.

The J gene is TRBJ2-3, the V gene TRBV5-1; D unclear. CDR1 and CDR2 (germline): SGHRS, YFSETQ. The CDR3 length is 13 residues. V was cut by 3 bases and J by 1 base, with 6 bases left in between. CDR3 residues: CASSSRGTDTQYF. The CDR3 bases are TGCGCCAGCAGCTCCCGGGGCACAGATACGCAGTATTTT.

There are a few counts of this clone. The chain has TRBV5-8 and TRBJ1-4, with D possibly being TRBD1 (5 bases). CDR3 size: 15 residues. Trimming removed 3 bases at V and 5 bases at J, with 14 bases between. Germline V lookup: CDR1 SGHTS, CDR2 YDEGEE. This CDR3 is CASSWGIGGNEKLFF. CDR3 bases: TGTGCCAGCAGCTGGGGGATTGGAGGGAATGAAAAACTGTTTTTT.

This rearrangement joins TRBV2 to TRBJ2-7, with D possibly matching TRBD2 (5 bases). Trimming pared 6 bases from V and 5 bases from J, leaving 11 bases between. Germline V gene data show CDR1 as SNHLY and CDR2 as FYNNEI. The CDR3 runs to 12 residues. CDR3 residues: CASSGNWDEQYF. In nucleotides, the CDR3 is TGTGCCAGCAGCGGGAATTGGGACGAGCAGTACTTC.

The chain combines TRBV19 with TRBJ1-5, with unresolved D. The CDR3 is 15 residues long. The germline V gene has CDR1 LNHDA and CDR2 SQIVND (reference sequence). The V gene lost 4 bases and the J gene lost 0 bases, with 10 bases spanning the gap. Written as DNA, the CDR3 is TGTGCCAGTAGTACCCGAGGTAATAGCAATCAGCCCCAGCATTTT. Its translation: CASSTRGNSNQPQHF.

Only a few counts were recorded for this clone. The chain is built from TRBV9 and TRBJ1-4; TRBD1 matches at 9 bases. CDR1 SGDLS and CDR2 YYNGEE come from the germline V gene. With V trimmed by 7 bases and J by 8 bases, 9 bases remained unmatched. The CDR3 consists of 14 residues. The CDR3 is CASAKGQGGEKLFF. The CDR3 DNA reads TGTGCCAGCGCGAAGGGACAGGGTGGGGAAAAACTGTTTTTT.

The chain uses TRBV5-1 and TRBJ1-1; 7 bases fit TRBD1. Germline CDR1 reads SGHRS; CDR2 reads YFSETQ. This CDR3 has 15 amino acids. V gave up 3 bases and J gave up 0 bases; unmatched junction bases: 5. CDR3 in DNA: TGCGCCAGCAGCTCTCAGGACAGGTTGAACACTGAAGCTTTCTTT. Translated, it gives CASSSQDRLNTEAFF.

V is TRBV11-2 and J is TRBJ2-1, with a weak D call TRBD1 (6 bases). The CDR3 length is 16 residues. Germline V gene sequence: CDR1 SGHAT, CDR2 FQNNGV. The V gene lost 2 bases and the J gene lost 8 bases, with 19 bases spanning the gap. CDR3 sequence (DNA): TGTGCCAGCAGCTTATGGGGAGTACCGACAGGAGATGAGCAGTTCTTC. Protein product: CASSLWGVPTGDEQFF. The whole variable domain, remainder taken from reference TRBV11-2 and TRBJ2-1, is EAGVAQSPRYKIIEKRQSVAFWCNPISGHATLYWYQQILGQGPKLLIQFQNNGVVDDSQLPKDRFSAERLKGVDSTLKIQPAKLEDSAVYLCASSLWGVPTGDEQFFGPGTRLTVL.

This chain links TRBV5-1 with TRBJ1-2; 9 bases are shared with TRBD1. This CDR3 contains 16 residues. Germline V gene data show CDR1 as SGHRS and CDR2 as YFSETQ. The V gene end was trimmed by 4 bases and the J gene end by 0 bases; junction bases not matched to a gene: 7. CDR3 DNA sequence: TGCGCCAGCAGCGACCCGACAGGGGGATCTAACTATGGCTACACCTTC. As protein: CASSDPTGGSNYGYTF. Full variable domain (missing parts from reference TRBV5-1 and TRBJ1-2): KAGVTQTPRYLIKTRGQQVTLSCSPISGHRSVSWYQQTPGQGLQFLFEYFSETQRNKGNFPGRFSGRQFSNSRSEMNVSTLELGDSALYLCASSDPTGGSNYGYTFGSGTRLTVV.

This chain joins TRBV3-1 (or the pseudogene TRBV3-2) and TRBJ1-2; D is unresolved. This CDR3 has 15 residues. Germline V gives CDR1 LGHDT, CDR2 YNNKEL (reference sequence). V lost 2 bases and J lost 4, with 14 bases in between. The CDR3 sequence is CASSQMPGLPYGYTF. As DNA, the CDR3 is TGTGCCAGCAGCCAAATGCCAGGACTTCCCTATGGCTACACCTTC.

The gene calls are TRBV12-3 or TRBV12-4 and TRBJ1-1, with D unclear. The germline V and J ends were trimmed by 6 bases and 1 base, with 9 bases remaining between them. This CDR3 is built from 13 residues. CDR3 amino acids: CASSERENTEAFF. For the CDR3, the DNA is TGTGCCAGCAGCGAGCGGGAGAACACTGAAGCTTTCTTT.

The gene calls are TRBV27 and TRBJ2-1; 12 bases are a match to TRBD2. Germline V CDR1 and CDR2: MNHEY, SMNVEV (reference sequence). The length of the CDR3 is 15 residues. V lost 3 bases, J lost 6 bases, and 3 bases stayed unmatched. The CDR3 sequence is CASSFQLAGGNEQFF. The CDR3 DNA is TGTGCCAGCAGTTTTCAACTAGCGGGAGGCAATGAGCAGTTCTTC.

A few counts support this clone. V usage is TRBV15 and J usage is TRBJ1-5, with 7 nucleotides matching TRBD1. V was clipped by 3 bases and J by 0 bases; unmatched bases: 8. The CDR3 length is 17 residues. CDR1 is LNHNV and CDR2 is YYDKDF in the germline V gene (reference sequence). The CDR3 nucleotides are TGTGCCACCAGCAGGAGACAGGGCCCCAGTAGCAATCAGCCCCAGCATTTT. Encoded protein: CATSRRQGPSSNQPQHF.

This clone was counted only a few times. The CDR3 DNA reads TGTGCCAGCAGCTTTAGGGGCGGAAGGCGATATGGCTACACCTTC. Encoded protein: CASSFRGGRRYGYTF. The chain links TRBV7-3 to TRBJ1-2; tentative D call: TRBD1 (5 bases). The V gene lost 3 bases and the J gene lost 5 bases, with 16 bases spanning the gap. The CDR3 contains 15 residues. CDR1 and CDR2 (germline): SGHTA, FQGTGA.

The chain uses TRBV7-9 and TRBJ1-1; D unclear. The V and J ends lost 1 base and 0 bases respectively, with 9 bases between them. Germline values: CDR1 SEHNR, CDR2 FQNEAQ (reference sequence). The CDR3 is 15 amino acids. The chain's CDR3 is CASSLVQVMNTEAFF. The CDR3 coding sequence is TGTGCCAGCAGCTTAGTCCAGGTTATGAACACTGAAGCTTTCTTT. The whole variable domain, filled in from reference TRBV7-9 and TRBJ1-1, reads DTGVSQNPRHKITKRGQNVTFRCDPISEHNRLYWYRQTLGQGPEFLTYFQNEAQLEKSRLLSDRFSAERPKGSFSTLEIQRTEQGDSAMYLCASSLVQVMNTEAFFGQGTRLTVV.

Written as DNA, the CDR3 is TGTGCCAGCAGCCTTCAAGCGGGGGGGGACACTAGCACAGATACGCAGTATTTT. Protein product: CASSLQAGGDTSTDTQYF. This chain joins TRBV4-2 and TRBJ2-3, with 10 positions matching TRBD2. CDR1 is LGHNA, CDR2 YNFKEQ, per germline. The CDR3 spans 18 residues. V shed 4 bases and J 0 bases; nucleotides not matched to a gene: 10.

This chain joins TRBV9 and TRBJ1-6, with D possibly matching TRBD1 (5 bases). This CDR3 is built from 12 residues. Per the germline V gene, CDR1 is SGDLS and CDR2 is YYNGEE. V was cut by 4 bases and J by 10 bases, with 9 bases left in between. The CDR3 bases are TGTGCCAGCAGCCTTGACAGCTCACCCCTCCACTTT. Translating it yields CASSLDSSPLHF. The complete variable domain, with remaining parts taken from reference TRBV9 and TRBJ1-6, reads DSGVTQTPKHLITATGQRVTLRCSPRSGDLSVYWYQQSLDQGLQFLIQYYNGEERAKGNILERFSAQQFPDLHSELNLSSLELGDSALYFCASSLDSSPLHFGNGTRLTVT.

The chain links TRBV4-1 to TRBJ2-6; tentative D call: TRBD1 (6 bases). The CDR3 consists of 18 residues. Germline CDR1 is MGHRA and CDR2 is YSYEKL. V was trimmed by 3 bases and J by 0 bases, leaving 15 bases between them. CDR3 sequence: CASSQRRTGSSGANVLTF. CDR3 DNA: TGCGCCAGCAGCCAGCGCCGAACAGGGAGCTCTGGGGCCAACGTCCTGACTTTC.

This chain connects TRBV6-1 to TRBJ2-1, with D perhaps TRBD1 (5 bases). V shed 3 bases and J shed 9 bases, with 6 bases lying between them. In germline, CDR1 is MNHNS, CDR2 SASEGT. The CDR3 covers 11 residues. The DNA for the CDR3 is TGTGCCAGCAGTGAGGGGCCTGAGCAGTTCTTC. Translation: CASSEGPEQFF.

The J gene is TRBJ1-6, the V gene TRBV27; D call uncertain. Germline V gives CDR1 MNHEY, CDR2 SMNVEV (reference sequence). Trimming removed 2 bases from V and 7 bases from J, with 9 bases in between. This CDR3 spans 14 amino acids. DNA of the CDR3: TGTGCCAGCAGTTTACCCCTGGAGAATTCACCCCTCCACTTT. Translated: CASSLPLENSPLHF.

V usage is TRBV21-1 and J usage is TRBJ2-1; the tabulated D call, TRBD2, remains unverified against the DNA. TRBV21-1 is designated a pseudogene. This CDR3 contains 16 residues. The CDR3 protein is CASSKGNWTTHNEQFF. CDR3 bases: TGTGCCAGCAGCAAAGGGAACTGGACTACCCACAATGAGCAGTTCTTC.

The chain recombines TRBV9 with TRBJ1-2, with a tentative D call TRBD1 (6 bases). Trimming removed 4 bases from V and 8 bases from J, with 12 bases in between. The V gene's germline CDR1 is SGDLS and CDR2 YYNGEE. This CDR3 has 12 residues. This CDR3 reads CASSPDRGGYTF. CDR3 sequence (DNA): TGTGCCAGCAGCCCGGACAGAGGAGGCTACACCTTC.

The V gene is TRBV28, the J gene TRBJ1-2; the match to TRBD1 covers 7 bases. Looked up from germline, CDR1 is MDHEN and CDR2 is SYDVKM. The CDR3 has 12 residues. J lost 3 bases, V lost 8 bases, and 3 bases had no gene match. In DNA form, the CDR3 reads TGTGCCAGCGTTACAGGGGACTATGGCTACACCTTC. Translated, it gives CASVTGDYGYTF.

J is TRBJ1-6 and V is TRBV5-8; 7 bases align to TRBD1. This CDR3 spans 14 amino acids. V was pared by 1 base and J by 6 bases, with 1 base of the junction left unmatched. Germline V CDR1 and CDR2: SGHTS, YDEGEE. CDR3 DNA: TGTGCCAGCAGCTTGCAGGGGGGTAATTCACCCCTCCACTTT. This translates into CASSLQGGNSPLHF.

V is TRBV5-1 and J is TRBJ2-7; 8 bases agree with TRBD2. J was trimmed by 3 bases and V by 4 bases; bases with no gene match: 6. This CDR3 region has 14 residues. In germline, CDR1 is SGHRS, CDR2 YFSETQ. CDR3 region: CASSPRLANYEQYF. CDR3 nucleotide sequence: TGCGCCAGCAGCCCCCGACTAGCGAACTACGAGCAGTACTTC.

The J gene is TRBJ2-3, the V gene TRBV7-2, with D possibly being TRBD1 (6 bases). CDR1 SGHTA and CDR2 FQGNSA come from the germline V gene. The CDR3 runs 15 residues. The V gene lost 1 base and the J gene lost 6 bases, with 14 bases spanning the gap. CDR3 in DNA: TGTGCCAGCAGCTTAGTACAGGGTGGGCTCGATACGCAGTATTTT. It encodes CASSLVQGGLDTQYF.

The rearrangement uses TRBV2 and TRBJ2-3; 8 nucleotides match TRBD1. The CDR3 length is 15 residues. Trimming cost V 5 bases and J 2 bases; bases outside gene matches: 6. Germline V CDR1 and CDR2: SNHLY, FYNNEI. CDR3 sequence reads: CASSSQGAVTDTQYF. As DNA, the CDR3 is TGTGCCAGCAGTTCTCAGGGGGCTGTCACAGATACGCAGTATTTT. The full variable domain, rest sourced from reference TRBV2 and TRBJ2-3, is EPEVTQTPSHQVTQMGQEVILRCVPISNHLYFYWYRQILGQKVEFLVSFYNNEISEKSEIFDDQFSVERPDGSNFTLKIRSTKLEDSAMYFCASSSQGAVTDTQYFGPGTRLTVL.

This clone turned up a few times. The rearrangement joins TRBV7-2 to TRBJ1-1; possible D gene TRBD1, 6 bases. The CDR3 has 13 residues. Looked up from germline, CDR1 is SGHTA and CDR2 is FQGNSA. Trimming took off 4 bases at V and 5 bases at J, with 11 bases between the two ends. The CDR3 region is CASSSDRKTEAFF. CDR3 DNA: TGTGCCAGCAGCTCCGACAGGAAGACTGAAGCTTTCTTT.

This clone occurred many times. The chain links TRBV7-9 to TRBJ2-7; unclear D gene. Germline CDR1 is SEHNR and CDR2 is FQNEAQ (reference sequence). CDR3 length equals 15 residues. V was trimmed by 3 bases and J by 0 bases, leaving 12 bases between them. CDR3 DNA sequence: TGTGCCAGCAGCTTCGGCGGCGGCAGCTCCTACGAGCAGTACTTC. Amino acid sequence: CASSFGGGSSYEQYF.

This clone was seen only a few times. The chain links TRBV6-5 to TRBJ1-1; D call uncertain. CDR1 and CDR2 from the germline V gene are MNHEY and SVGAGI. The CDR3 is made up of 13 amino acids. V lost 0 bases and J 6 bases, leaving 8 bases between the germline ends. The CDR3 DNA follows: TGTGCCAGCAGTTACTCCTACCGGTCTGAAGCTTTCTTT. This codes for CASSYSYRSEAFF.

The chain has TRBV30 and TRBJ2-1; 11 bases line up with TRBD2. V shed 5 bases and J 8 bases; nucleotides not matched to a gene: 17. Germline V gene data show CDR1 as GTSNPN and CDR2 as SVGIG (reference sequence). This CDR3 has 17 residues. The CDR3 sequence is CAWGPRASGRRLHEQFF. In DNA, the CDR3 is TGTGCCTGGGGACCCCGGGCTAGCGGGAGGAGGTTGCATGAGCAGTTCTTC.

The rearrangement uses TRBV5-6 and TRBJ2-7, with 7 bases lining up with TRBD1. The CDR3 loop spans 14 amino acids. The ends lost 4 bases at V and 4 bases at J; junction bases unmatched: 8. Germline CDR1 reads SGHDT; CDR2 reads YYEEEE. As DNA, the CDR3 is TGTGCCAGCAGCGGTTCAGGGGGAAGATACGAGCAGTACTTC. Translating gives CASSGSGGRYEQYF.